The next 5 T cell receptor beta chains were all read from a single sample in a study of T-cell reconstitution after alpha-beta-depleted transplantation in children. Using unique molecular identifiers, the investigators prepared the TCRbeta library. Each CDR3 protein is one row after TCRdb ran MiXCR on the PCR reads. The sample shows around 94,000 distinct CDR3 sequences, approximately 6% of them seen only once. This specimen consisted of PBMCs, mostly from graft donor cells, obtained 60 days after TCRalphabeta/CD19-depleted stem cell transplant. These receptors were collected from a female patient aged 2 to 10 who had a stem cell transplant for Fanconi anemia, so the T cells may come from the graft donor.

Many counts were recorded for this clonotype. V and J are TRBV27 and TRBJ2-1; 10 bases align to TRBD2. The CDR3 is made up of 15 amino acids. Germline V gives CDR1 MNHEY, CDR2 SMNVEV (reference sequence). J lost 2 bases, V lost 4 bases, and 2 bases had no gene match. This CDR3 is CASSYGLAAYNEQFF. In DNA form, the CDR3 reads TGTGCCAGCAGTTACGGACTAGCGGCCTACAATGAGCAGTTCTTC.

V gene TRBV7-2 combines with J gene TRBJ2-3; D is unresolved. This CDR3 is 14 amino acids long. Germline assignment: CDR1 SGHTA and CDR2 FQGNSA. V was clipped by 3 bases and J by 3 bases, with 10 bases between them. This chain's CDR3 is CASSFADGTDTQYF. The CDR3 DNA is TGTGCCAGCAGCTTTGCGGATGGGACAGATACGCAGTATTTT. The complete variable domain, with remaining parts taken from reference TRBV7-2 and TRBJ2-3, reads GAGVSQSPSNKVTEKGKDVELRCDPISGHTALYWYRQSLGQGLEFLIYFQGNSAPDKSGLPSDRFSAERTGGSVSTLTIQRTQQEDSAVYLCASSFADGTDTQYFGPGTRLTVL.

This clonotype has only a few counts. The CDR3 region is CSARMGGKETQYF. In DNA, the CDR3 is TGCAGTGCTAGAATGGGGGGCAAAGAGACCCAGTACTTC. The V gene is TRBV20-1, the J gene TRBJ2-5; D possibly uses TRBD1 or TRBD2 (6 bases each). Trimming shortened V by 2 bases and J by 3 bases, and 10 bases separated the two germline ends. The CDR3 is 13 residues long. The V gene's germline CDR1 is DFQATT and CDR2 SNEGSKA (reference sequence).

This clonotype was picked up a small number of times. A much larger clone lies one base from this, so it may be a read error. V and J are TRBV4-2 and TRBJ2-3; no clear D gene. Germline values: CDR1 LGHNA, CDR2 YNFKEQ. The CDR3 length is 14 residues. Trimming pared 4 bases from V and 5 bases from J, leaving 13 bases between. CDR3 in DNA: TGTGCCAGCAGCCCCGGGCCTCCCGGAGATACGCAGTATTTT. It encodes CASSPGPPGDTQYF.

Ten or more counts support this clonotype. The rearrangement uses TRBV5-1 and TRBJ2-7; weak D call: TRBD1 (6 bases). CDR3 length: 16 amino acids. Looked up from germline, CDR1 is SGHRS and CDR2 is YFSETQ. V lost 4 bases and J lost 3, with 20 bases in between. The CDR3 sequence: CASSLRPGQSYYEQYF. The CDR3, as DNA: TGCGCCAGCAGCCTACGCCCCGGACAGTCCTACTACGAGCAGTACTTC. Full variable domain (outside the CDR3, taken from reference TRBV5-1 and TRBJ2-7): KAGVTQTPRYLIKTRGQQVTLSCSPISGHRSVSWYQQTPGQGLQFLFEYFSETQRNKGNFPGRFSGRQFSNSRSEMNVSTLELGDSALYLCASSLRPGQSYYEQYFGPGTRLTVT.